What follows are 9 T cell receptor beta chains derived from one specimen sequenced in a study of T-cell reconstitution after alpha-beta-depleted transplantation in children. Unique molecular identifiers were used in preparing the TCRbeta library. TCRdb passed the PCR reads through MiXCR, listing each CDR3 protein once. The sample yields over 150,000 distinct CDR3 sequences, roughly 10% seen once. The source was PBMCs, collected before TCRalphabeta/CD19-depleted stem cell transplant. These TCRs come from a boy under 10 years old with acute myeloid leukemia, due to receive a stem cell transplant.

In its sample, this clonotype was seen many times. This rearrangement joins TRBV29-1 to TRBJ2-5, with D tentatively TRBD2 (5 bases). This CDR3 is 13 amino acids long. Germline CDR1 SQVTM, CDR2 ANQGSEA. Trimming cost V 8 bases and J 0 bases, with 13 bases left between them. In nucleotides, the CDR3 is TGCAGCTTCTTAGCGAACTACCAAGAGACCCAGTACTTC. Protein product: CSFLANYQETQYF.

This clonotype was found many times. V usage is TRBV27 and J usage is TRBJ2-6; D possibly corresponds to TRBD2 (6 bases). CDR1 is MNHEY, CDR2 SMNVEV, per germline (reference sequence). V shed 6 bases and J shed 2 bases, with 14 bases lying between them. The CDR3 totals 16 residues. The CDR3, as DNA: TGTGCCAGCAGCCGAGGCGGGGCCCCTGGGGCCAACGTCCTGACTTTC. Translated: CASSRGGAPGANVLTF.

This clonotype was seen at least ten times. The chain combines TRBV27 with TRBJ1-1; D gene ambiguous. This CDR3 is 15 amino acids long. V dropped 3 bases and J dropped 1 base, with 12 bases sitting between them. Germline V lookup: CDR1 MNHEY, CDR2 SMNVEV (reference sequence). This CDR3 is CASSLSWVENTEAFF. The CDR3 DNA reads as TGTGCCAGCAGTTTGTCGTGGGTAGAGAACACTGAAGCTTTCTTT.

In its sample, this clonotype was seen many times. V is TRBV5-1 and J is TRBJ2-2; D gene uncertain. The CDR3 has 13 residues. The germline V and J ends were trimmed by 2 bases and 4 bases, with 6 bases remaining between them. Germline V gene lookup returns CDR1 SGHRS and CDR2 YFSETQ. The CDR3 DNA is TGCGCCAGCAGCTTAGGGCCCACCGGGGAGCTGTTTTTT. Translation: CASSLGPTGELFF.

Ten or more counts support this clonotype. The chain uses TRBV20-1 and TRBJ1-1; the D gene is possibly TRBD1 (6 bases). CDR3 size: 12 residues. Trimming removed 6 bases from V and 2 bases from J, with 10 bases in between. The germline V gene has CDR1 DFQATT and CDR2 SNEGSKA (reference sequence). CDR3 protein: CSAVDRNTEAFF. The CDR3 region has the DNA TGCAGTGCGGTGGACAGAAACACTGAAGCTTTCTTT.

The table lists this clonotype with many counts. One junction end disagrees with the germline gene, perhaps due to a read error. This sequence joins TRBV7-9 and TRBJ1-1, with D perhaps matching TRBD1 (5 bases). CDR1 is SEHNR and CDR2 is FQNEAQ in the germline V gene (reference sequence). The CDR3 is 13 amino acids. CDR3 sequence: CASSFRQTAEAFF. CDR3 nucleotide sequence: TGTGCTAGCAGCTTTAGACAGACGGCTGAAGCTTTCTTT.

This clonotype was recorded at least ten times. The chain carries TRBV12-3 or TRBV12-4 and TRBJ1-2; TRBD1 agrees at 10 bases. Trimming removed 5 bases from V and 4 bases from J; junction bases left unmatched: 4. CDR3 length equals 14 residues. The CDR3 DNA reads TGTGCCAGCAGTACCGGGACAGGGGTCTATGGCTACACCTTC. Protein sequence: CASSTGTGVYGYTF.

This clonotype was detected ten times or more. The chain carries TRBV7-8 and TRBJ2-6; D unclear. CDR1 is SGHVS, CDR2 FQNEAQ, per germline. V lost 5 bases to trimming and J lost 0 bases, with 20 bases between them. The CDR3 contains 19 residues. This chain's CDR3 is CASSQKIGQARSGANVLTF. CDR3 in DNA: TGTGCCAGCAGCCAGAAAATAGGGCAGGCCCGCTCTGGGGCCAACGTCCTGACTTTC.

This clonotype showed up many times. This chain connects TRBV5-1 to TRBJ2-3; D gene unclear. CDR1 is SGHRS, CDR2 YFSETQ, per germline. Trimming removed 3 bases from V and 6 bases from J, with 14 bases in between. This CDR3 is built from 14 residues. CDR3: CASSSPGETDTQYF. The CDR3 nucleotides are TGCGCCAGCAGCTCCCCCGGTGAGACGGATACGCAGTATTTT. Filled out from reference TRBV5-1 and TRBJ2-3, the complete variable domain reads KAGVTQTPRYLIKTRGQQVTLSCSPISGHRSVSWYQQTPGQGLQFLFEYFSETQRNKGNFPGRFSGRQFSNSRSEMNVSTLELGDSALYLCASSSPGETDTQYFGPGTRLTVL.